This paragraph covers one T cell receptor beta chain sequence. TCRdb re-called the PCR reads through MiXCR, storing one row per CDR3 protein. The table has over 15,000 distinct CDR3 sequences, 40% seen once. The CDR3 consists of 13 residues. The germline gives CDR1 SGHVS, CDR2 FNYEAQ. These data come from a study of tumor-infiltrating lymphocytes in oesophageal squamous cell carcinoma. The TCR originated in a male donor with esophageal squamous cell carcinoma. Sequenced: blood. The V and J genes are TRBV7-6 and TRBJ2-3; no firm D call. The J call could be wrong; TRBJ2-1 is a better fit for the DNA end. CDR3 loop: CASSLEFPDTQFF. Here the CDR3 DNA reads TGTGCCAGCAGCTTAGAGTTCCCGGATACGCAGTTCTTC.